This T cell receptor beta chain was recovered during a study of blood T cell repertoires in COVID-19. Study in general: The United States, Italy and Spain provided the acute and convalescent COVID-19 samples.

This clone was observed a single time. With V trimmed by 0 bases and J by 6 bases, 3 bases remained unmatched. This CDR3 is built from 14 residues. Germline-derived CDR1 and CDR2 are LNHNV and YYDKDF (reference sequence). Under the authors' procedure: Researchers report that nucleated cell counts were estimated from reference gene primer amplification. Produced via immunoSEQ multiplex PCR; TCRdb's table is partial and in-frame only. The D gene and trimming were derived from the DNA, and the V and J assignments and clone size from that table. This sample has under 200,000 clones, with 80% to 90% found just once.

The specimen sequenced was peripheral blood. This clonotype was sampled from a man aged 55 to 69 with acute or convalescent COVID-19. V and J are TRBV15 and TRBJ2-3; 7 bases line up with TRBD2. This CDR3 reads CATSRELARDTQYF. Here the CDR3 DNA reads TGTGCCACCAGCAGAGAACTAGCGCGGGATACGCAGTATTTT.